This T cell receptor beta chain was identified in a study of graft-versus-host responses after intestinal transplantation. CDR3 length: 16 residues. The V end was cut by 2 bases, the J end by 8 bases, with 21 bases between. Germline CDR1 is MNHEY and CDR2 is SMNVEV (reference sequence). Notes on this clone: Its antigen is unknown.

Repertoires were generated with immunoSEQ multiplex PCR, while TCRdb's copy carries only in-frame clones and drops some. The repertoire has 130,000 or so clones, just over 90% of them found once; the top ten carry approximately 0.17%. The chain employs TRBV27 and TRBJ1-2; D call uncertain. This TCR came from a human donor who received an intestinal transplant. The specimen was unstimulated CD4+ T cells sorted from spleen or lymph node cells, collected before intestinal transplant. CDR3 sequence (DNA): TGTGCCAGCAGTTTAAGGCTTGAACTGGGAAATAGCGGCTACACCTTC. Translation gives CASSLRLELGNSGYTF.